The count of the clone carrying this T cell receptor (beta chain) is one. Its antigen is not identified. V lost 4 bases and J 2 bases, leaving 9 bases between the germline ends. The CDR3 is 13 residues long. In germline, CDR1 is SGHTA, CDR2 FQGNSA. This specimen belongs to a study of cytomegalovirus exposure and HLA in healthy donors. Points from the study as a whole: Among the CMV-associated chains, three were confirmed in vitro as specific for CMV antigens.

A multiplex PCR was run with 60 Vbeta primers and 13 Jbeta primers. TCRdb's copy holds only in-frame clones and misses some; the assay was immunoSEQ multiplex PCR. This sample yields 200,000 to 300,000 clones, of which 70% to 90% are seen a single time; around 0.22% belongs to the top ten. Sequencing used PBMCs. The receptor's source is a girl under 10 years old in good health and CMV-seronegative. This chain joins TRBV7-2 and TRBJ2-7, with D possibly matching TRBD2 (7 bases). CDR3 sequence reads: CASSSGGPYEQYF. CDR3 nucleotides: TGTGCCAGCAGCTCGGGGGGCCCCTACGAGCAGTACTTC.